The 21 T cell receptor beta chains below come from one sample, sequenced in a study of blood T cell repertoires in COVID-19. Profiling relied on immunoSEQ multiplex PCR, and the TCRdb table lists in-frame clones only, not all of them. This sample has about 250,000 clones; roughly four fifths occur once, and the top ten carry 4.7%. Specimen: peripheral blood. The receptors were sampled from a woman aged 70-85 years with acute or convalescent COVID-19.

The rearrangement joins TRBV7-9 to TRBJ1-5; no clear D. CDR3 size: 13 residues. Germline V gene lookup returns CDR1 SEHNR and CDR2 FQNEAQ (reference sequence). The V gene lost 0 bases and the J gene lost 4 bases, with 4 bases spanning the gap. CDR3 DNA: TGTGCCAGCAGCTTAGCTATGAATCAGCCCCAGCATTTT. It translates to CASSLAMNQPQHF.

V is TRBV15 and J is TRBJ2-4; possible D gene TRBD1, 6 bases. Germline V lookup: CDR1 LNHNV, CDR2 YYDKDF (reference sequence). With 0 bases removed from V and 7 bases from J, the gap between germline ends came to 16 bases. This CDR3 region has 16 residues. CDR3 sequence (DNA): TGTGCCACCAGCAGAGATCAGCAGGGGCCGGCGAACATTCAGTACTTC. It yields the protein CATSRDQQGPANIQYF.

The chain has TRBV7-9 and TRBJ1-2; D is perhaps TRBD1 (6 bases). Germline CDR1 is SEHNR and CDR2 is FQNEAQ (reference sequence). The CDR3 sequence is 13 residues long. V lost 2 bases and J lost 8, with 12 bases in between. CDR3: CASSLQGMEGYTF. The CDR3 nucleotides read TGTGCCAGCAGCTTACAGGGGATGGAAGGCTACACCTTC.

This chain connects TRBV3-1 (or the pseudogene TRBV3-2) to TRBJ2-1; possible D gene TRBD2, 6 bases. Per germline, CDR1 LGHDT and CDR2 YNNKEL (reference sequence). Trimming left V 2 bases short and J 6 bases short, with 8 bases between. CDR3 size: 13 residues. DNA of the CDR3: TGTGCCAGCAGCCAAACTAGCTCCAATGAGCAGTTCTTC. Protein product: CASSQTSSNEQFF.

The chain couples TRBV2 to TRBJ1-5; a possible D gene is TRBD1 (5 bases). The CDR3 covers 15 residues. The germline V gene encodes CDR1 SNHLY and CDR2 FYNNEI. With 5 bases removed from V and 2 bases from J, the gap between germline ends came to 13 bases. The CDR3 DNA sequence: TGTGCCAGCAGTCGCAGGGTCCTGGGCAATCAGCCCCAGCATTTT. Its protein is CASSRRVLGNQPQHF.

The chain recombines TRBV10-1 with TRBJ2-3, with a tentative D call TRBD1 (5 bases). CDR1 and CDR2 from the germline V gene are WNHNN and SYGVQD (reference sequence). The germline V and J ends were trimmed by 6 bases and 4 bases, with 17 bases remaining between them. The CDR3 is made up of 15 amino acids. The CDR3 nucleotides read TGCGCCAGCAGCGGACACCTGGAAGGTTCAGATACGCAGTATTTT. Amino acids: CASSGHLEGSDTQYF.

The V gene is TRBV6-6, the J gene TRBJ1-4; D possibly corresponds to TRBD1 (5 bases). Germline V gene lookup returns CDR1 MNHNY and CDR2 SVGAGI (reference sequence). V gave up 2 bases and J gave up 8 bases, with 15 bases separating them. This CDR3 region has 15 residues. The CDR3 loop is CASSYDATGGEKLFF. In nucleotides, the CDR3 is TGTGCCAGCAGTTACGACGCAACTGGGGGGGAAAAACTGTTTTTT.

Details on this clone: Other DNA variants within this sample encode the same CDR3. The chain recombines TRBV10-3 with TRBJ2-7, with 7 positions matching TRBD1. After removal of 6 bases from V and 4 bases from J, the junction contained 3 bases not matched to a gene. The germline V gene encodes CDR1 ENHRY and CDR2 SYGVKD. The CDR3 has 12 residues. The CDR3 spells CAISEQGYEQYF. The CDR3 coding sequence is TGTGCCATCAGCGAACAGGGGTACGAGCAGTACTTC.

In its sample, this clone was seen a few times. The rearrangement joins TRBV2 to TRBJ2-2, with D perhaps TRBD2 (6 bases). V lost 2 bases to trimming and J lost 4 bases, with 20 bases between them. In germline, CDR1 is SNHLY, CDR2 FYNNEI. The CDR3 extends over 18 amino acids. Written as DNA, the CDR3 is TGTGCCAGCAGTGAAAGATCGGTGGGGGGACGCGGCACCGGGGAGCTGTTTTTT. Translation: CASSERSVGGRGTGELFF. Full variable domain (missing parts from reference TRBV2 and TRBJ2-2): EPEVTQTPSHQVTQMGQEVILRCVPISNHLYFYWYRQILGQKVEFLVSFYNNEISEKSEIFDDQFSVERPDGSNFTLKIRSTKLEDSAMYFCASSERSVGGRGTGELFFGEGSRLTVL.

The chain has TRBV2 and TRBJ2-1, with 8 bases identical to TRBD1. Germline V gene data show CDR1 as SNHLY and CDR2 as FYNNEI. This CDR3 is built from 14 residues. The ends lost 3 bases at V and 6 bases at J; junction bases unmatched: 4. The CDR3 nucleotides read TGTGCCAGCAGTGACCGGACAGGGATCAATGAGCAGTTCTTC. This encodes CASSDRTGINEQFF.

The chain carries TRBV6-5 and TRBJ2-2, with 8 positions matching TRBD1. Germline lookup yields CDR1 MNHEY and CDR2 SVGAGI. The CDR3 spans 13 residues. The V segment lost 8 bases and the J segment 1 base; nucleotides outside the gene matches: 0. As DNA, the CDR3 is TGTGCCAGCGGACAGGGGAACACCGGGGAGCTGTTTTTT. Its protein product is CASGQGNTGELFF.

The chain links TRBV5-5 to TRBJ1-5, with D tentatively TRBD1 (6 bases). CDR3 size: 14 residues. The V end lost 0 bases, the J end lost 5 bases, and 9 bases lay between the germline ends. Per the germline V gene, CDR1 is SGHKS and CDR2 is YYEKEE (reference sequence). CDR3 residues: CASSLGTAHQPQHF. The CDR3 nucleotides are TGTGCCAGCAGCTTGGGGACAGCTCATCAGCCCCAGCATTTT.

V usage is TRBV2 and J usage is TRBJ1-5, with D possibly being TRBD1 (5 bases). The V end was cut by 6 bases, the J end by 7 bases, with 7 bases between. In germline, CDR1 is SNHLY, CDR2 FYNNEI. CDR3 length equals 11 residues. The DNA for the CDR3 is TGTGCCAGCAGGGGGGGGCAGCCCCAGCATTTT. It yields the protein CASRGGQPQHF.

This clone was detected a few times. This chain joins TRBV19 and TRBJ1-5, with TRBD1 matching 8 bases. CDR1 and CDR2 from the germline V gene are LNHDA and SQIVND (reference sequence). This CDR3 region has 16 residues. The junction had 9 bases not matched to a gene; V was cut back by 7 bases and J by 1 base. CDR3 sequence: CASTSGQGRSNQPQHF. CDR3 nucleotide sequence: TGTGCCAGTACCTCAGGACAGGGTAGGAGCAATCAGCCCCAGCATTTT.

This clone showed up just once. The V gene is TRBV18, the J gene TRBJ1-2; 7 bases fit TRBD1. Germline CDR1 reads KGHSH; CDR2 reads LQKENI. The CDR3 sequence is 17 residues long. V was clipped by 0 bases and J by 5 bases; unmatched bases: 12. CDR3 nucleotide sequence: TGTGCCAGCTCACCACCGGATCCTAGGGGGCGAAGGTATGGCTACACCTTC. Its translation is CASSPPDPRGRRYGYTF.

This chain joins TRBV24-1 and TRBJ2-2, with 9 positions matching TRBD1. With 5 bases clipped from V and 0 bases from J, the junction kept 6 bases outside the gene matches. The CDR3 has 17 residues. Germline V lookup: CDR1 KGHDR, CDR2 SFDVKD. The CDR3 loop reads CATSVARDRANTGELFF. The CDR3 DNA is TGTGCCACCAGTGTCGCCCGGGACAGGGCGAACACCGGGGAGCTGTTTTTT.

The chain employs TRBV4-2 and TRBJ1-2; a weak D match, TRBD1 (5 bases). V lost 0 bases and J lost 6, with 11 bases in between. The CDR3 extends over 14 amino acids. CDR1 and CDR2 from the germline V gene are LGHNA and YNFKEQ. In nucleotides, the CDR3 is TGTGCCAGCAGCCAAGATGGCAGGGTGGATGGCTACACCTTC. This gives the protein CASSQDGRVDGYTF.

V gene TRBV7-2 combines with J gene TRBJ2-7; tentative D call: TRBD1 (6 bases). Germline values: CDR1 SGHTA, CDR2 FQGNSA. This CDR3 region has 15 residues. Trimming removed 6 bases from V and 9 bases from J, with 24 bases in between. The CDR3 DNA reads TGTGCCAGCAGTAAACAGGGTGGCGGGTACGATGGGCAGTACTTC. Translated, it gives CASSKQGGGYDGQYF. The variable domain in full, completed from reference TRBV7-2 and TRBJ2-7, reads GAGVSQSPSNKVTEKGKDVELRCDPISGHTALYWYRQSLGQGLEFLIYFQGNSAPDKSGLPSDRFSAERTGGSVSTLTIQRTQQEDSAVYLCASSKQGGGYDGQYFGPGTRLTVT.

The chain joins TRBV10-3 to TRBJ2-2; 7 nucleotides match TRBD1. This CDR3 spans 15 amino acids. The J segment lost 1 base and the V segment lost 3 bases, leaving 2 bases of the junction unmatched. The germline gives CDR1 ENHRY, CDR2 SYGVKD. The CDR3 DNA reads as TGTGCCATCAGTGATTGGACAGGGAACACCGGGGAGCTGTTTTTT. It specifies CAISDWTGNTGELFF.

The CDR3 sequence: CAISESEAGANYGYTF. Written as DNA, the CDR3 is TGTGCCATCAGTGAGTCGGAGGCAGGTGCTAACTATGGCTACACCTTC. The chain uses TRBV10-3 and TRBJ1-2; D gene uncertain. The V end lost 0 bases, the J end lost 0 bases, and 11 bases lay between the germline ends. Germline assignment: CDR1 ENHRY and CDR2 SYGVKD. The CDR3 is 16 residues long.

The chain combines TRBV3-1 (or the pseudogene TRBV3-2) with TRBJ1-3, with unresolved D. The CDR3 runs to 11 residues. The V end lost 5 bases, the J end lost 6 bases, and 5 bases lay between the germline ends. Germline CDR1 LGHDT, CDR2 YNNKEL (reference sequence). CDR3 residues: CASSTLNTIYF. In nucleotides, the CDR3 is TGTGCCAGCAGCACTCTAAACACCATATATTTT.